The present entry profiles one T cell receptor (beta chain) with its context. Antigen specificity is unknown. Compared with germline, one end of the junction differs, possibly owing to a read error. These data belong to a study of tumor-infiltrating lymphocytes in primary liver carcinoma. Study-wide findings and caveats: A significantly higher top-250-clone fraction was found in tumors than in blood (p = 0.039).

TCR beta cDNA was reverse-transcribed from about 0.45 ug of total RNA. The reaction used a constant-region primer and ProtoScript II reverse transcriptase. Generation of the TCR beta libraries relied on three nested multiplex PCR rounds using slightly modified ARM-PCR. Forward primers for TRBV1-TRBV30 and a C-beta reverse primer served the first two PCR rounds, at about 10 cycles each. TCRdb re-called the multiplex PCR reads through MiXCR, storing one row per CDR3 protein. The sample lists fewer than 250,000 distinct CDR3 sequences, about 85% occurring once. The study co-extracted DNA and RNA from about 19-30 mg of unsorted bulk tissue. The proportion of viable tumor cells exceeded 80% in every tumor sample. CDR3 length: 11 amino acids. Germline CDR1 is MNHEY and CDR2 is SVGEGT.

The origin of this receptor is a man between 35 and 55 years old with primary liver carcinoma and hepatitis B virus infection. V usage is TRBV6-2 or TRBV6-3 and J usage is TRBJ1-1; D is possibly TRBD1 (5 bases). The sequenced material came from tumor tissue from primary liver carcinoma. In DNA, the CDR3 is TGTGTCAGCAGTGGGGGAGCAGAAGCTTTATTT. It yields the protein CVSSGGAEALF.